This T cell receptor (beta chain) stems from a study of T cell clonotyping in hematopoietic cell transplantation. Findings and limits, study-wide: Few recipient clonotypes overlapped donors; over 95% were de novo at given depth. Graft donor and pretransplant recipient Inverse Simpson Index values predicted broader posttransplant TCR diversity.

This clone was picked up one time. Its antigen is still unknown. The protocol was immunoSEQ multiplex PCR, while the TCRdb copy is restricted to in-frame clones and leaves out a portion. The sample holds tens of thousands of clones; about 90% are singletons and the top ten take roughly 1.8%. The sequence was collected from a woman aged 40 to 55 in good health. Some clones in this sample may be carry-over from other donors' samples. The sample was peripheral blood mononuclear cells.

For the CDR3, the DNA is TGTGCCATCAACGGCGGCTACAATGAGCAGTTCTTC. Its protein product is CAINGGYNEQFF. This chain uses TRBV10-3 with TRBJ2-1; D remains ambiguous. V lost 7 bases, J lost 3 bases, and 7 bases lay in between. The CDR3 extends over 12 amino acids. Germline CDR1 is ENHRY and CDR2 is SYGVKD.